These T cell receptor beta chains were read from a single sample in a study of human T cells and chemical hapten exposure. TCRdb reanalysed the RACE reads using MiXCR and keeps one entry per CDR3 protein. The profile shows under 200,000 distinct CDR3 sequences, under 35% of them singletons. Sequences were derived from whole blood, sampled in connection with sensitization to the hapten diphenylcyclopropenone (DPC). The receptors here all came from a woman aged 30 to 39 with alopecia areata. Some clones in this sample may be carry-over from other donors' samples. Each CDR3 is given with its conserved first and last residue.

J gene: TRBJ2-3; V gene: TRBV9; CDR3 protein: CASSVEGRDTQYF
J gene: TRBJ2-7; V gene: TRBV9; CDR3 protein: CASSSEGDEQYF
J gene: TRBJ2-5; V gene: TRBV10-2; CDR3 protein: CASSELGTSGEETQYF
J gene: TRBJ2-7; V gene: TRBV12-3/TRBV12-4; CDR3 protein: CASTPGPGSVEQYF
J gene: TRBJ2-5; V gene: TRBV10-3; CDR3 protein: CAISGASGGQETQYF
J gene: TRBJ1-1; V gene: TRBV20-1; CDR3 protein: CSAPAGLGTEAFF
J gene: TRBJ2-5; V gene: TRBV29-1; CDR3 protein: CSVDLSGGLETQYF
J gene: TRBJ1-1; V gene: TRBV6-2/TRBV6-3; CDR3 protein: CASSRPVMMNTEAFF
J gene: TRBJ2-3; V gene: TRBV7-6; CDR3 protein: CASSQSAGELADTQYF
J gene: TRBJ2-3; V gene: TRBV29-1; CDR3 protein: CSVPGGGTDTQYF
J gene: TRBJ2-3; V gene: TRBV9; CDR3 protein: CASSVGGTDTQYF
J gene: TRBJ1-3; V gene: TRBV9; CDR3 protein: CASSVDRVAGNTIYF
J gene: TRBJ2-7; V gene: TRBV7-2; CDR3 protein: CASSYRTSGNDEQYF
J gene: TRBJ1-1; V gene: TRBV15; CDR3 protein: CATSRDLTERAFF
J gene: TRBJ2-3; V gene: TRBV6-5; CDR3 protein: CASSLGIDPSTDTQYF
J gene: TRBJ2-6; V gene: TRBV28; CDR3 protein: CASSLIRDRASGANVLTF
J gene: TRBJ2-2; V gene: TRBV5-1; CDR3 protein: CASSADISNTGELFF
J gene: TRBJ2-2; V gene: TRBV10-2; CDR3 protein: CATYAGDTIPTGELFF
J gene: TRBJ2-7; V gene: TRBV7-9; CDR3 protein: CASSLLGLAGARGDLHEQYF
J gene: TRBJ2-6; V gene: TRBV6-2/TRBV6-3; CDR3 protein: CASRPGGPSGANVLTF
J gene: TRBJ2-1; V gene: TRBV7-2; CDR3 protein: CASSLYGLAGAGEQFF
J gene: TRBJ2-7; V gene: TRBV20-1; CDR3 protein: CSARDRWSFEQYF
J gene: TRBJ1-6; V gene: TRBV4-3; CDR3 protein: CASSQDAQNSPLHF
J gene: TRBJ2-5; V gene: TRBV29-1; CDR3 protein: CSARGIQETQYF
J gene: TRBJ1-2; V gene: TRBV14; CDR3 protein: CASSRTAQRGRAAEYGYTF
J gene: TRBJ1-2; V gene: TRBV29-1; CDR3 protein: CSVVGGKINYGYTF
J gene: TRBJ2-7; V gene: TRBV11-1; CDR3 protein: CASSFEVQYEQYF
J gene: TRBJ2-5; V gene: TRBV27; CDR3 protein: CASTSLAGPQETQYF
J gene: TRBJ2-5; V gene: TRBV2; CDR3 protein: CASSEAAGSAVEETQYF
J gene: TRBJ2-4; V gene: TRBV28; CDR3 protein: CASRGQGLNIQYF
J gene: TRBJ2-1; V gene: TRBV25-1; CDR3 protein: CASTSGRVDEQFF
J gene: TRBJ2-1; V gene: TRBV28; CDR3 protein: CASSLGENSYNEQFF
J gene: TRBJ2-1; V gene: TRBV4-1; CDR3 protein: CASSQETAGLSHEQFF
J gene: TRBJ1-6; V gene: TRBV20-1; CDR3 protein: CSAPERSYNSPLHF
J gene: TRBJ1-2; V gene: TRBV7-2; CDR3 protein: CASSSGFGYGYTF
J gene: TRBJ2-3; V gene: TRBV20-1; CDR3 protein: CSARGAPSGSTDTQYF
J gene: TRBJ2-1; V gene: TRBV29-1; CDR3 protein: CSGNRASYNEQFF